The present T cell receptor (beta chain) was sequenced within a study of blood T cell repertoires in COVID-19. Study background: Samples representing acute and convalescent COVID-19 were sourced from the United States, Italy and Spain. In each case, the material was cDNA or gDNA derived from T cells, B-cell-depleted T cells, or PBMCs.

During active infection, Seattle patients enrolled and were then monitored through disease. The table lists this clone with a count of one. V was clipped by 4 bases and J by 7 bases; unmatched bases: 5. CDR3 length equals 15 residues. Germline lookup yields CDR1 KGHDR and CDR2 SFDVKD. How the authors handled the data: Reference gene primer amplification in the assay estimated nucleated cell counts. Using immunoSEQ multiplex PCR, the repertoire was profiled, and TCRdb retains in-frame clones only, with some absent. For V, J and clone size, that table is used; D and trimming come from the DNA. Among 50,000 or so clones listed, 82% were seen once.

This TCR was recovered from an elderly man with COVID-19, enrolled during active disease. The sample taken for sequencing was peripheral blood. This chain links TRBV24-1 with TRBJ2-1; 11 bases align to TRBD2. CDR3 amino acids: CATSELAGDGNEQFF. The CDR3 region has the DNA TGTGCCACCAGTGAACTAGCGGGAGACGGAAATGAGCAGTTCTTC.